What follows are 30 T cell receptor beta chains derived from one specimen sequenced in a study of OX40 agonist ivuxolimab in advanced cancers. Profiled with immunoSEQ multiplex PCR; TCRdb holds only in-frame clones, not every one. The repertoire holds about 45,000 clones, 80% to 95% seen once, with around 15% in the top ten. The sequencing used CD4+ or CD8+ T cells sorted from blood, collected in a trial of the OX40 agonist ivuxolimab. The source is an adult with an advanced solid tumor such as melanoma, head and neck, liver or kidney cancer.

In this sample, this clone turned up once. The chain joins TRBV5-1 to TRBJ1-5; 7 positions match TRBD1. V shed 4 bases and J 0 bases; nucleotides not matched to a gene: 22. The length of the CDR3 is 21 residues. CDR1 is SGHRS, CDR2 YFSETQ, per germline. In nucleotides, the CDR3 is TGCGCCAGCAGCCCACACCCCCTAGACAGGGAGGTATATATTAGCAATCAGCCCCAGCATTTT. This translates into CASSPHPLDREVYISNQPQHF.

The rearrangement joins TRBV12-5 to TRBJ2-5; 11 bases align to TRBD1. This CDR3 region has 17 residues. The junction had 13 bases not matched to a gene; V was cut back by 9 bases and J by 1 base. Germline V gene data show CDR1 as LGHNT and CDR2 as FRNRAP. The CDR3 loop reads CASQDRGRAGPQETQYF. CDR3 in DNA: TGTGCTAGCCAGGACAGGGGGCGGGCGGGACCCCAAGAGACCCAGTACTTC.

V and J are TRBV2 and TRBJ2-1; TRBD2 matches 10 bases. Germline V CDR1 and CDR2: SNHLY, FYNNEI. There are 15 residues in the CDR3. J gave up 7 bases and V 10 bases, and 13 bases lay outside the gene matches. The CDR3 DNA reads as TGTGCCACCTCAGGGCCAGCGGGAGGGCCGAATGAGCAGTTCTTC. Its protein product is CATSGPAGGPNEQFF.

This clone was detected once. V gene TRBV6-5 combines with J gene TRBJ2-5, with no clear D. Trimming took off 7 bases at V and 4 bases at J, with 10 bases between the two ends. The CDR3 is made up of 12 amino acids. Germline loops: CDR1 MNHEY, CDR2 SVGAGI. The CDR3 protein is CASKKGTETQYF. DNA for the CDR3: TGTGCCAGCAAGAAGGGCACAGAGACCCAGTACTTC.

This chain connects TRBV7-8 to TRBJ1-2; D not certain. Germline CDR1 SGHVS, CDR2 FQNEAQ. The V end was cut by 5 bases, the J end by 5 bases, with 12 bases between. This CDR3 is built from 13 residues. CDR3 region: CASSPTHAYGYTF. As DNA, the CDR3 is TGTGCCAGCAGCCCCACCCACGCGTATGGCTACACCTTC.

The chain links TRBV10-3 to TRBJ2-7; 10 nucleotides agree with TRBD2. Germline CDR1 reads ENHRY; CDR2 reads SYGVKD. The CDR3 consists of 14 residues. V lost 2 bases, J lost 4 bases, and 2 bases stayed unmatched. Here the CDR3 reads CAISETSGKYEQYF. CDR3 bases: TGTGCCATCAGTGAGACTAGCGGGAAGTACGAGCAGTACTTC.

V gene TRBV2 combines with J gene TRBJ2-7; the D call may be TRBD1 or TRBD2 (5 bases each). Germline CDR1 and CDR2: SNHLY and FYNNEI. The germline V and J ends were trimmed by 3 bases and 11 bases, with 20 bases remaining between them. CDR3 length: 14 residues. The CDR3 loop is CASSDIRDRGREYF. The CDR3 bases are TGTGCCAGCAGTGATATCCGGGACCGTGGACGGGAGTACTTC.

The CDR3 spells CASSQVGSAYGYTF. CDR3 DNA: TGCGCCAGCAGCCAAGTAGGGTCGGCCTATGGCTACACCTTC. The chain carries TRBV4-3 and TRBJ1-2; D not resolved. Trimming removed 1 base from V and 4 bases from J, with 10 bases in between. CDR1 is LGHNA, CDR2 YSLEER, per germline. The length of the CDR3 is 14 residues.

The V and J genes are TRBV28 and TRBJ1-5; D is unresolved. V dropped 5 bases and J dropped 0 bases, with 14 bases sitting between them. The CDR3 covers 16 residues. The germline gives CDR1 MDHEN, CDR2 SYDVKM. CDR3 coding DNA: TGTGCCAGCAGTCCTTTTGGGGAATATAGCAATCAGCCCCAGCATTTT. Residues: CASSPFGEYSNQPQHF.

V gene TRBV7-9 combines with J gene TRBJ2-7; a possible D gene is TRBD2 (5 bases). CDR1 and CDR2 (germline): SEHNR, FQNEAQ (reference sequence). CDR3 length equals 12 residues. The V end was cut by 7 bases, the J end by 0 bases, with 7 bases between. The CDR3 coding sequence is TGTGCCAGCATGGGGAGCTCCTACGAGCAGTACTTC. Amino acid sequence: CASMGSSYEQYF.

The CDR3 DNA reads TGTGCCTGGAGGGTTAGCCAAAGAATGAACACTGAAGCTTTCTTT. Amino acids: CAWRVSQRMNTEAFF. This chain connects TRBV30 to TRBJ1-1; D is uncertain. The CDR3 has 15 amino acids. Germline assignment: CDR1 GTSNPN and CDR2 SVGIG (reference sequence). V was cut by 3 bases and J by 0 bases, with 14 bases left in between.

The chain is built from TRBV19 and TRBJ2-1; 9 bases fit TRBD2. CDR3 length: 17 residues. CDR1 is LNHDA and CDR2 is SQIVND in the germline V gene (reference sequence). Trimming removed 0 bases from V and 0 bases from J; junction bases left unmatched: 3. The CDR3 DNA is TGTGCCAGTAGTATAGATAGCGGGGGATTCTCCTACAATGAGCAGTTCTTC. Encoded protein: CASSIDSGGFSYNEQFF.

The J gene is TRBJ2-7, the V gene TRBV6-1, with TRBD1 matching over 10 bases. In germline, CDR1 is MNHNS, CDR2 SASEGT. V trimming: 11 bases; J trimming: 5 bases; junction bases outside the gene matches: 9. The CDR3 sequence is 13 residues long. CDR3 sequence: CASLGTGDHEQYF. The CDR3 DNA reads as TGTGCCTCGCTCGGGACAGGGGACCACGAGCAGTACTTC.

The genes are TRBV27 and TRBJ2-3, with 7 bases that match TRBD2. This CDR3 comprises 17 residues. V lost 2 bases to trimming and J lost 0 bases; unmatched junction nucleotides: 8. Germline CDR1 MNHEY, CDR2 SMNVEV (reference sequence). CDR3 protein: CASSLVPLATSTDTQYF. The DNA of the CDR3 is TGTGCCAGCAGTTTAGTCCCACTAGCGACAAGCACAGATACGCAGTATTTT.

The rearrangement links TRBV6-5 to TRBJ2-3; the D gene could be TRBD1 or TRBD2 (5 bases each). Germline lookup yields CDR1 MNHEY and CDR2 SVGAGI. The CDR3 runs to 15 residues. Trimming removed 5 bases from V and 0 bases from J, with 12 bases in between. The CDR3 coding sequence is TGTGCCAGCAGTACGGGGCGGACGAGCACAGATACGCAGTATTTT. Encoded protein: CASSTGRTSTDTQYF.

This clone was observed a single time. The rearrangement uses TRBV13 and TRBJ2-1; D gene unclear. Germline V gene data show CDR1 as PRHDT and CDR2 as FYEKMQ (reference sequence). V was shortened by 5 bases and J by 7 bases, with 18 bases between the two germline ends. This CDR3 is 15 amino acids long. The CDR3 DNA follows: TGTGCCAGCAGCCCCCACACCGGAGCTAATAATGAGCAGTTCTTC. Translating it yields CASSPHTGANNEQFF.

The rearrangement joins TRBV18 to TRBJ2-3; 7 bases map to TRBD1. Germline CDR1 and CDR2: KGHSH and LQKENI. CDR3 length equals 15 residues. The V segment lost 6 bases and the J segment 3 bases; nucleotides outside the gene matches: 9. The CDR3 sequence: CASSRPGTVTDTQYF. CDR3 bases: TGTGCCAGCTCCCGTCCCGGGACAGTTACAGATACGCAGTATTTT.

The chain recombines TRBV6-5 with TRBJ2-3, with TRBD2 matching over 7 bases. This CDR3 spans 14 amino acids. V lost 2 bases, J lost 3 bases, and 2 bases stayed unmatched. CDR1 MNHEY and CDR2 SVGAGI come from the germline V gene. The CDR3 loop reads CASSYGRATDTQYF. DNA for the CDR3: TGTGCCAGCAGTTACGGGAGGGCTACAGATACGCAGTATTTT.

J is TRBJ1-1 and V is TRBV6-1, with D perhaps matching TRBD1 (5 bases). Trimming stripped 2 bases from V and 2 bases from J, with 12 bases between. CDR1 MNHNS and CDR2 SASEGT come from the germline V gene. There are 15 residues in the CDR3. The CDR3, as DNA: TGTGCCAGCAGTGAAATACGGGGGTCCAACACTGAAGCTTTCTTT. Protein product: CASSEIRGSNTEAFF.

V is TRBV30 and J is TRBJ2-7, with D possibly matching TRBD2 (6 bases). V lost 4 bases, J lost 2 bases, and 12 bases lay in between. Germline V gene data show CDR1 as GTSNPN and CDR2 as SVGIG (reference sequence). The CDR3 consists of 13 residues. CDR3 DNA: TGTGCCTGGACGCTTACGGGGGCCTACGAGCAGTACTTC. Translated, it gives CAWTLTGAYEQYF.

The chain recombines TRBV6-6 with TRBJ1-1; TRBD1 matches at 7 bases. V lost 10 bases and J lost 0; bases outside the gene matches: 5. The V gene's germline CDR1 is MNHNY and CDR2 SVGAGI (reference sequence). The CDR3 has 13 amino acids. This chain's CDR3 is CATHRGMNTEAFF. The CDR3 DNA is TGTGCCACACACAGGGGAATGAACACTGAAGCTTTCTTT.

The rearrangement uses TRBV5-1 and TRBJ2-7; D not resolved. V lost 3 bases and J 2 bases, leaving 9 bases between the germline ends. The CDR3 totals 13 residues. Per germline, CDR1 SGHRS and CDR2 YFSETQ. CDR3 region: CASSWTAAYEQYF. Written as DNA, the CDR3 is TGCGCCAGCAGCTGGACGGCAGCCTACGAGCAGTACTTC.

The rearrangement joins TRBV4-1 to TRBJ2-1; possibly TRBD2 for D (6 bases). The CDR3 covers 16 residues. V lost 0 bases and J 8 bases, leaving 17 bases between the germline ends. In germline, CDR1 is MGHRA, CDR2 YSYEKL. In DNA form, the CDR3 reads TGCGCCAGCAGCCAAGATTTAGGAGGGAAACGGGATGAGCAGTTCTTC. As protein: CASSQDLGGKRDEQFF.

The gene calls are TRBV15 and TRBJ2-5, with D perhaps TRBD2 (5 bases). CDR1 and CDR2 from the germline V gene are LNHNV and YYDKDF (reference sequence). The CDR3 spans 14 residues. Deletions cut 0 bases from V and 4 bases from J, with 9 bases between. In DNA form, the CDR3 reads TGTGCCACCAGCAGAGATAGCGCCCGAGAGACCCAGTACTTC. It specifies CATSRDSARETQYF.

The CDR3 here is CASSTPGLNTDTQYF. The CDR3 DNA follows: TGTGCCAGCAGCACCCCGGGACTTAACACAGATACGCAGTATTTT. The chain recombines TRBV28 with TRBJ2-3; D perhaps matches TRBD2 (6 bases). The ends were cut back, 6 bases at V and 2 bases at J, with 15 bases in the middle. Germline V gene data show CDR1 as MDHEN and CDR2 as SYDVKM. The CDR3 consists of 15 residues.

The chain links TRBV25-1 to TRBJ2-1; D perhaps matches TRBD2 (5 bases). CDR1 MGHDK and CDR2 SYGVNS come from the germline V gene. The germline V and J ends were trimmed by 7 bases and 0 bases, with 7 bases remaining between them. The CDR3 totals 13 residues. CDR3 amino acids: CASTSGSYNEQFF. In nucleotides, the CDR3 is TGTGCCAGCACGAGCGGCTCCTACAATGAGCAGTTCTTC. Drawing the rest from reference TRBV25-1 and TRBJ2-1, the complete variable domain is EADIYQTPRYLVIGTGKKITLECSQTMGHDKMYWYQQDPGMELHLIHYSYGVNSTEKGDLSSESTVSRIRTEHFPLTLESARPSHTSQYLCASTSGSYNEQFFGPGTRLTVL.

The chain combines TRBV9 with TRBJ2-1; 11 bases fit TRBD1. Unmatched junction bases numbered 5, after V lost 3 bases and J lost 6 bases. Germline-derived CDR1 and CDR2 are SGDLS and YYNGEE. This CDR3 is built from 15 residues. For the CDR3, the DNA is TGTGCCAGCAGCGGCGGGACAGGGGGTAGCAATGAGCAGTTCTTC. Translated, it gives CASSGGTGGSNEQFF.

J is TRBJ1-1 and V is TRBV11-3; 9 bases are shared with TRBD1. CDR3 length: 17 amino acids. Germline lookup yields CDR1 SGHNT and CDR2 YENEEA. Germline trimming cut 6 bases from V and 0 bases from J; bases unmatched to any gene: 11. Here the CDR3 reads CASRSGTGTFMNTEAFF. The CDR3 DNA sequence: TGTGCCAGCAGATCAGGGACAGGGACCTTCATGAACACTGAAGCTTTCTTT.

The V call is TRBV9, the J call TRBJ1-3, with a weak D call TRBD1 (5 bases). Germline V CDR1 and CDR2: SGDLS, YYNGEE. The CDR3 contains 16 residues. V was clipped by 2 bases and J by 8 bases, with 20 bases between them. This CDR3 is CASSVSLGGTVDTIYF. The CDR3 DNA reads as TGTGCCAGCAGCGTTTCCCTGGGAGGGACGGTAGACACCATATATTTT.

The chain employs TRBV28 and TRBJ2-7; TRBD2 is a possible D gene (6 bases). This CDR3 has 18 residues. Trimming removed 4 bases from V and 3 bases from J, with 25 bases in between. CDR1 and CDR2 from the germline V gene are MDHEN and SYDVKM. The CDR3 DNA reads TGTGCCAGCAGTTCGCCGACTAGGCTTGGGCTCCACGGCTACGAGCAGTACTTC. Translation gives CASSSPTRLGLHGYEQYF.